This TCR beta chain emerged from a study of T-cell reconstitution after alpha-beta-depleted transplantation in children. Preparation of the TCRbeta library used unique molecular identifiers. TCRdb independently ran MiXCR on the PCR reads; one entry per CDR3 protein. Seen here are 100,000 or so distinct CDR3 sequences, 20% to 30% observed once, and the top ten hold over 20%. Overall study findings and caveats: T cells produced anew were the main source of T-cell counts and diversity one year after transplant.

This clonotype was observed a handful of times. Its antigen is not known. V gave up 3 bases and J gave up 9 bases, with 12 bases separating them. The CDR3 has 14 residues. CDR1 and CDR2 from the germline V gene are MNHEY and SMNVEV (reference sequence). The sequencing used PBMCs, collected before TCRalphabeta/CD19-depleted stem cell transplant. The chain employs TRBV27 and TRBJ1-6; D is perhaps TRBD1 (5 bases). The receptor was derived from a boy under 10 years old with acute lymphoblastic leukemia, due to receive a stem cell transplant. The CDR3 reads CASSFLQGGSPLHF. DNA of the CDR3: TGTGCCAGCAGTTTTCTTCAGGGAGGTTCACCCCTCCACTTT.